Listed here is a single TCR beta chain. Its antigen is unidentified. A much larger clone differs from this one at a single base, so this may be a read error. Assembly of TCR beta libraries relied on iRepertoire HTBI primers together with Arm-PCR of CDR3 regions. TCRdb passed the multiplex PCR reads through MiXCR, listing each CDR3 protein once. The table has 400,000 to 550,000 distinct CDR3 sequences, roughly 17% seen once. The J segment lost 10 bases and the V segment lost 6 bases, leaving 13 bases of the junction unmatched. CDR3 length: 14 residues. The germline CDR1 and CDR2 sequences are DFQATT and SNEGSKA (reference sequence). These data originate in a study of regulatory T cells in long-lasting Graves disease. Study as a whole: Graves' patients, diagnosed recently, had received antithyroid drugs under 3 months.

Study-level points and caveats: Persistent disease showed a preference for TRBV28, TRBJ1-2 and TRBJ2-5.

The time point is: newly diagnosed GD, antithyroid drugs for less than 3 months. PBMCs provided the RNA from which the TCR library was made. Diagnosing Graves' disease relied on the American Thyroid Association guidelines. The same data also contributed to another study, on T cells in Graves' hyperthyroidism and ophthalmopathy.

The source material was peripheral blood mononuclear cells (PBMCs), sampled at new diagnosis, from a patient treated with antithyroid drugs. The TCR was taken from a woman aged 18-35 years with Graves disease. The chain employs TRBV20-1 and TRBJ2-1, with 9 nucleotides matching TRBD1. CDR3: CSARDRVGFYEQFF. Written as DNA, the CDR3 is TGCAGTGCACGGGACAGGGTGGGATTCTACGAGCAGTTCTTC.